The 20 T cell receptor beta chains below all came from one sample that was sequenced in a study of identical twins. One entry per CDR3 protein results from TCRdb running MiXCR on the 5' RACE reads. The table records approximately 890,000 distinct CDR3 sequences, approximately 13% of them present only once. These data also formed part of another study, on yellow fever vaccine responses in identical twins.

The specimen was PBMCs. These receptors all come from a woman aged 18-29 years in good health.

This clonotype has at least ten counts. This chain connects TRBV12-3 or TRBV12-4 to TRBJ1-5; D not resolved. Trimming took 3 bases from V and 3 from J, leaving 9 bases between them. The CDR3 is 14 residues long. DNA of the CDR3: TGTGCCAGCAGTTTCGGCAGCGCCAATCAGCCCCAGCATTTT. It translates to CASSFGSANQPQHF.

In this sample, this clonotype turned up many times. The CDR3 spells CASSPSNGQGTDTQYF. Written as DNA, the CDR3 is TGTGCCAGCTCACCATCGAACGGACAGGGCACAGATACGCAGTATTTT. The chain employs TRBV18 and TRBJ2-3; the match to TRBD1 covers 7 bases. This CDR3 region has 16 residues. Germline CDR1 is KGHSH and CDR2 is LQKENI. V was clipped by 2 bases and J by 1 base; unmatched bases: 6.

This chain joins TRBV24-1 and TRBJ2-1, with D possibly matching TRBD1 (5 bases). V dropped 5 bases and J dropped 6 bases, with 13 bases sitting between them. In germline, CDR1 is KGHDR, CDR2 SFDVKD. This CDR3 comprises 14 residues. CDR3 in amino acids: CATSGPGAINEQFF. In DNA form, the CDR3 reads TGTGCCACCAGTGGCCCTGGGGCTATCAATGAGCAGTTCTTC.

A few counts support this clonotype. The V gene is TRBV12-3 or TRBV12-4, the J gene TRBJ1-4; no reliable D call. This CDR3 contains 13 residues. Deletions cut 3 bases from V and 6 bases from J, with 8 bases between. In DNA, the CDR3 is TGTGCCAGCAGTTTGTTCGGGGATGAAAAACTGTTTTTT. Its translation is CASSLFGDEKLFF.

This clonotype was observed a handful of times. CDR3 nucleotide sequence: TGTGCCAGCAGTGAGCTAGGGTCCTACGAGCAGTACTTC. This sequence encodes CASSELGSYEQYF. The V gene is TRBV25-1, the J gene TRBJ2-7; D gene ambiguous. The CDR3 loop spans 13 amino acids. With 3 bases removed from V and 1 base from J, the gap between germline ends came to 7 bases. CDR1 and CDR2 from the germline V gene are MGHDK and SYGVNS.

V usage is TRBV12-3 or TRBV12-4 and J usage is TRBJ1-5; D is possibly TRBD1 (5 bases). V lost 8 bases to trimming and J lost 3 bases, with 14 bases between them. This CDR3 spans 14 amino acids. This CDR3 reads CASGVGAHNQPQHF. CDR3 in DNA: TGTGCCAGCGGGGTAGGGGCACACAATCAGCCCCAGCATTTT.

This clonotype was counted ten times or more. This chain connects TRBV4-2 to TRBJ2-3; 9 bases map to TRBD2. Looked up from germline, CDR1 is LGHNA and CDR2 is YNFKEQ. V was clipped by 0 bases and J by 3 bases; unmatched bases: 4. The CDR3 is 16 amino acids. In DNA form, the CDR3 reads TGTGCCAGCAGCCAAGATCAAGCGGGGGGTACAGATACGCAGTATTTT. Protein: CASSQDQAGGTDTQYF.

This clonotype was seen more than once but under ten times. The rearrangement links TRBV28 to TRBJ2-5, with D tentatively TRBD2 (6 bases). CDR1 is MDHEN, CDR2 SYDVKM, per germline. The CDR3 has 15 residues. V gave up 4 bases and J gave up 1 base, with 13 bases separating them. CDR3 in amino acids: CASSSARDPQETQYF. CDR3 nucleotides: TGTGCCAGCAGTTCAGCGCGGGATCCCCAAGAGACCCAGTACTTC. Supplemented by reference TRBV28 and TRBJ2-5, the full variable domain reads DVKVTQSSRYLVKRTGEKVFLECVQDMDHENMFWYRQDPGLGLRLIYFSYDVKMKEKGDIPEGYSVSREKKERFSLILESASTNQTSMYLCASSSARDPQETQYFGPGTRLLVL.

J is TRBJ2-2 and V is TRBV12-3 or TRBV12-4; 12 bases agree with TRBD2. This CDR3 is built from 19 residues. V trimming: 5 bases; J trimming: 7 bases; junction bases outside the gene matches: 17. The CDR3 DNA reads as TGTGCCAGCAGTACTTTCCCCAATCTAGCGGGAGGGCCCGGCGGGGAGCTGTTTTTT. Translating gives CASSTFPNLAGGPGGELFF.

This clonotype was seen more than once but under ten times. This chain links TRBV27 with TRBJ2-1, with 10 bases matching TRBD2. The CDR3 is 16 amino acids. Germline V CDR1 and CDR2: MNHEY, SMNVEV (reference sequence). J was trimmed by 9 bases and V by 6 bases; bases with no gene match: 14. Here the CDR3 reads CASSTSLLAGAGEQFF. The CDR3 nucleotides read TGTGCCAGCAGCACAAGTTTGCTAGCGGGAGCGGGTGAGCAGTTCTTC.

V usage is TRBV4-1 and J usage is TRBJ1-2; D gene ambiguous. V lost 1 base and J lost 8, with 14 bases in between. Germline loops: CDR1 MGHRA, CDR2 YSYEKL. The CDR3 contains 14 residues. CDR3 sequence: CASSQGVGIHGYTF. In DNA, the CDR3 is TGCGCCAGCAGCCAAGGCGTAGGAATACACGGCTACACCTTC.

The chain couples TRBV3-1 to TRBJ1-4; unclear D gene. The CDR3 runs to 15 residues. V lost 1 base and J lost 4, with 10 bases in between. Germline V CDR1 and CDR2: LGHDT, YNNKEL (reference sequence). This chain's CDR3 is CASSQANWVNEKLFF. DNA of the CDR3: TGTGCCAGCAGCCAAGCGAACTGGGTTAATGAAAAACTGTTTTTT.

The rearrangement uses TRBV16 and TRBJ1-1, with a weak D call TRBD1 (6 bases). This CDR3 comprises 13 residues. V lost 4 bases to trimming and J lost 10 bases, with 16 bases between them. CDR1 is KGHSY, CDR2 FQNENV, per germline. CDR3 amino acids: CASSPPGPRGAFF. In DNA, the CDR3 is TGTGCCAGCAGCCCGCCGGGACCCAGGGGAGCTTTCTTT. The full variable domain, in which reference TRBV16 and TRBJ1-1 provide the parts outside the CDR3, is GEEVAQTPKHLVRGEGQKAKLYCAPIKGHSYVFWYQQVLKNEFKFLISFQNENVFDETGMPKERFSAKCLPNSPCSLEIQATKLEDSAVYFCASSPPGPRGAFFGQGTRLTVV.

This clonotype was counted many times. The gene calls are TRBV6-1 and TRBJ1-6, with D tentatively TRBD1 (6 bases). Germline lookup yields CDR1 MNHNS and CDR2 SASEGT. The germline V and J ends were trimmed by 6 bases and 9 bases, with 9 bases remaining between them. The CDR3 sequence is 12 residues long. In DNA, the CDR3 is TGTGCCAGCAGGGACAGCATTTCACCCCTCCACTTT. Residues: CASRDSISPLHF.

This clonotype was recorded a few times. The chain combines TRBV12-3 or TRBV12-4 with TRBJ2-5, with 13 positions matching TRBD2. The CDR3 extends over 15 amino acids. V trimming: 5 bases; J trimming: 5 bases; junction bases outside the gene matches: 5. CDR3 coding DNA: TGTGCCAGCAGTCGGACTAGCGGGAGTTGGGAGACCCAGTACTTC. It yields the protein CASSRTSGSWETQYF.

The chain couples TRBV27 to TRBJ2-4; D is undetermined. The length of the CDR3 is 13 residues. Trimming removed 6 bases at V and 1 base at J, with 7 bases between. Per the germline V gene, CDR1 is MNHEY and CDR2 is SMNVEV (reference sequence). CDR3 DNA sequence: TGTGCCAGCAGAGCCATCGCCAAAAACATTCAGTACTTC. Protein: CASRAIAKNIQYF.

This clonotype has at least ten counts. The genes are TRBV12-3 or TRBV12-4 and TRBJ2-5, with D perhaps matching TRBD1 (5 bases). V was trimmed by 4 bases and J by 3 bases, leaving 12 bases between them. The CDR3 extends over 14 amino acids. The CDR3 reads CASSSRTTKETQYF. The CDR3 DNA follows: TGTGCCAGCAGTTCCCGGACAACAAAAGAGACCCAGTACTTC.

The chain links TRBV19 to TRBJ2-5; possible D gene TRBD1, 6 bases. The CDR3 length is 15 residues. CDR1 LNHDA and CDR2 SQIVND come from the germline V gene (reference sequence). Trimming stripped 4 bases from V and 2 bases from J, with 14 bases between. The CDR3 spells CASSSNRDHQETQYF. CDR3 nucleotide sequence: TGTGCCAGTAGTAGCAACAGGGACCATCAAGAGACCCAGTACTTC. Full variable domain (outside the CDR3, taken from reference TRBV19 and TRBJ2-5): DGGITQSPKYLFRKEGQNVTLSCEQNLNHDAMYWYRQDPGQGLRLIYYSQIVNDFQKGDIAEGYSVSREKKESFPLTVTSAQKNPTAFYLCASSSNRDHQETQYFGPGTRLLVL.

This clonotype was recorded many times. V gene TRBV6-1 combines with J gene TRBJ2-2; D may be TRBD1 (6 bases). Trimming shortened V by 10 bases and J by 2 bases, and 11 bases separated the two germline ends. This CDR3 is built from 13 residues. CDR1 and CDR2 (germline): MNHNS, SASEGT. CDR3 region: CATQGFNTGELFF. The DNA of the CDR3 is TGTGCCACACAGGGATTTAACACCGGGGAGCTGTTTTTT.

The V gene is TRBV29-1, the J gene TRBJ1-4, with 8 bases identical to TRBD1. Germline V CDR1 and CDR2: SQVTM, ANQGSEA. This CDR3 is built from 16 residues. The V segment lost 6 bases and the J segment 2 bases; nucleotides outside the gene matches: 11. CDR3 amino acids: CSVKGAGGSTNEKLFF. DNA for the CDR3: TGCAGCGTCAAGGGGGCAGGGGGCTCCACTAATGAAAAACTGTTTTTT.